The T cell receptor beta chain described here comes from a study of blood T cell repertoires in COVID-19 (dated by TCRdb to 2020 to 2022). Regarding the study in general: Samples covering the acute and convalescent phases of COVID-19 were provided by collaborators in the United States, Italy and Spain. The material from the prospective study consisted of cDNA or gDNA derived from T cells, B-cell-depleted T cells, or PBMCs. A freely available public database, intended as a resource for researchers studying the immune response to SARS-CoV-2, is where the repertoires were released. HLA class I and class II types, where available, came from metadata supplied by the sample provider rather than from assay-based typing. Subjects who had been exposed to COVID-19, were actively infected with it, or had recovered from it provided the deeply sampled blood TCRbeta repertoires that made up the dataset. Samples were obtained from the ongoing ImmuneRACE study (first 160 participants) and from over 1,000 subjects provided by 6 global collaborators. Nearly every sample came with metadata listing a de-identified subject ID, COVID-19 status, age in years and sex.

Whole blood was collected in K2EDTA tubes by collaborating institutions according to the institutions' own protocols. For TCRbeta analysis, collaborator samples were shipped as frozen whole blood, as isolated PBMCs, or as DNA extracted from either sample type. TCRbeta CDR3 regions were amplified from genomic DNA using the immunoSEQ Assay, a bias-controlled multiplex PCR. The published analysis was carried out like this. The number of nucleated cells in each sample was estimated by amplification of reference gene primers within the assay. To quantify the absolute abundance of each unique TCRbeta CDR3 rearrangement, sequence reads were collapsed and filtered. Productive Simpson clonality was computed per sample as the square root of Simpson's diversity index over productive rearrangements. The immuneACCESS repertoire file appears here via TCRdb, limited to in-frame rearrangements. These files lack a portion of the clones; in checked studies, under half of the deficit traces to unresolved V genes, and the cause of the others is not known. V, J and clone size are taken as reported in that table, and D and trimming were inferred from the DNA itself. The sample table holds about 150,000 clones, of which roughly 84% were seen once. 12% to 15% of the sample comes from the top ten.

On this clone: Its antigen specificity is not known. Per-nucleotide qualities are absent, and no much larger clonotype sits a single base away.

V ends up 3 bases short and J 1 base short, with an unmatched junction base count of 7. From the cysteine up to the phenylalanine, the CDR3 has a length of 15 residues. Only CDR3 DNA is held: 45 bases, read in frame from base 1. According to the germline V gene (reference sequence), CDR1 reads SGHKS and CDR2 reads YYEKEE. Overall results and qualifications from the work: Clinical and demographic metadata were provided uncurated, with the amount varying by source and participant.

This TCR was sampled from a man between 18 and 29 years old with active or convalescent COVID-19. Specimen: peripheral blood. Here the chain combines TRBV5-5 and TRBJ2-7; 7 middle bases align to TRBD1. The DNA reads TGTGCCAGCAGCTCCGGGGACAGCCGTTCCTACGAGCAGTACTTC. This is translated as CASSSGDSRSYEQYF.